The source of this T cell receptor (beta chain) is a study of T cell responses to AZD1222 COVID-19 vaccine. At the level of the study: Pooled samples include second doses given at about 4 or 12 weeks. Study outcomes and limitations: There were vaccine-associated CD4 TCRs across spike, dominant at 160-218 and 743-854. Among spike-specific TCRs, nearly half reportedly target unmutated variant regions. A rise in Spike-specific TCR breadth and depth followed two AZD1222 doses.

CDR3 length: 16 residues. CDR1 and CDR2 from the germline V gene are SEHNR and FQNEAQ (reference sequence). Trimming removed 1 base from V and 0 bases from J, with 12 bases in between. Data came from immunoSEQ multiplex PCR; TCRdb stores just in-frame clones and leaves some out. The table shows about 160,000 clones, with approximately 90% occurring only once. As for this clone: The antigen is undetermined.

The sequence came from an adult in good health. The specimen comprised peripheral blood, sampled on day 0 of AZD1222 vaccination. V is TRBV7-9 and J is TRBJ1-2; tentatively, D is TRBD1 (6 bases). The CDR3 region has the DNA TGTGCCAGCAGCTTAGGCGGACAGTCCTCTAACTATGGCTACACCTTC. Residues: CASSLGGQSSNYGYTF.